This T cell receptor (beta chain) was retrieved from a study of regulatory T cells in long-lasting Graves disease. Turning to the study itself: With positive TSH receptor antibodies and over 5 years of antithyroid drugs, Graves' disease was considered persistent.

Time point here: persistent/refractory GD, antithyroid drugs over 5 years with positive TRAb. The TCR library was prepared using RNA isolated from PBMCs. Roughly 9 milliliters of peripheral blood were drawn into EDTA tubes. CDR3 length: 13 residues. V dropped 2 bases and J dropped 2 bases, with 6 bases sitting between them. The germline gives CDR1 LGHNA, CDR2 YNFKEQ. Both iRepertoire HTBI primers and Arm-PCR of CDR3 regions were used to build the TCR beta libraries. A single record per CDR3 protein comes from TCRdb applying MiXCR to the multiplex PCR reads. The sample has 350,000 to 450,000 distinct CDR3 sequences, roughly 20% seen once. Details on this clonotype: What it recognizes is unknown.

Findings and limits, study-wide: It is possible that accuracy was reduced by the small size of the sample. The study found persistent patients shared more public clonotypes (roughly 3,000) than new patients (approximately 970).

The rearrangement links TRBV4-2 to TRBJ2-5; D not resolved. The sequencing here drew on peripheral blood mononuclear cells (PBMCs), taken when the disease was refractory, from a patient treated with antithyroid drugs. The clonotype originates from a middle-aged woman with Graves disease. This CDR3 reads CASSQNWQETQYF. The CDR3 DNA sequence: TGTGCCAGCAGCCAAAACTGGCAAGAGACCCAGTACTTC.